A selection of T cell receptor beta chains follows, all from one sample in a study of pediatric ulcerative colitis. TCRdb's copy holds only in-frame clones and misses some; the assay was immunoSEQ multiplex PCR. The data show approximately 9,300 clones, approximately 89% seen once. The sequenced material came from blood. These receptors all come from a girl under 18 with moderate ulcerative colitis. CDR3s include the opening cysteine and the closing phenylalanine or tryptophan. A D gene is named only where the DNA matches it firmly. Only part of the rows carry a size: once, few, many, or a class if the clone is expanded.

d_call	clone_size	v_call	j_call	cdr3_nt	cdr3_aa
TRBD1	-	TRBV5-1	TRBJ2-7	TGCGCCAGCAGCTTGGGACAGGGACCCTACGAGCAGTACTTC	CASSLGQGPYEQYF
-	once	TRBV6-4	TRBJ2-5	TGTGCCAGCAGTGCTTTGGCAGGGGCATCTCAAGAGACCCAGTACTTC	CASSALAGASQETQYF
-	few	TRBV6-6	TRBJ1-1	TGTGCCAGCAGTTACCTGGCAGAAGCTTTCTTT	CASSYLAEAFF
-	-	TRBV2	TRBJ2-1	TGTGCCAGCCGGGACATTTTACGAAATGAGCAGTTCTTC	CASRDILRNEQFF
TRBD2	-	TRBV10-2	TRBJ2-3	TGCGCCAGCAAAAGGACTAGTAGCACAGATACGCAGTATTTT	CASKRTSSTDTQYF
-	-	TRBV10-3	TRBJ2-7	TGTGCCATCAGCCCCGCTTGGGGGAGCAGCTACGAGCAGTACTTC	CAISPAWGSSYEQYF
-	few	TRBV23-1	TRBJ1-5	TGCGCCAGCAGTCGTTCCGGGGCCCATAGCCTGCCCCAGCATTTT	CASSRSGAHSLPQHF
-	-	TRBV5-1	TRBJ2-2	TGCGCCAGCAGCAGCAAGGGACCCGACACCGGGGAGCTGTTTTTT	CASSSKGPDTGELFF
-	-	TRBV7-8	TRBJ1-1	TGTGCCAGCAGCTTAGGTCCTCAGGGTCTGAACACTGAAGCTTTCTTT	CASSLGPQGLNTEAFF
-	-	TRBV7-6	TRBJ2-3	TGTGCCAGCAGCTTAGCAGGGGCTAGCACAGATACGCAGTATTTT	CASSLAGASTDTQYF
-	-	TRBV5-1	TRBJ2-1	TGCGCCAGCAAAGGGCAGACCCACAATGAGCAGTTCTTC	CASKGQTHNEQFF
TRBD1	-	TRBV7-3	TRBJ1-1	TGTGCCAGCAGCCCAGACAGGGGATTTGCTGAAGCTTTCTTT	CASSPDRGFAEAFF
TRBD1	-	TRBV27	TRBJ2-7	TGTGCCAGCTCCGACAGGGGCTCGGAGCAGTACTTC	CASSDRGSEQYF
-	-	TRBV27	TRBJ1-2	TGTGCCAGCAGTCCAGCCCGAAGACAGGCCGACTATGGCTACACCTTC	CASSPARRQADYGYTF
TRBD1	-	TRBV6-5	TRBJ1-1	TGTGCCAGCAGTTACAGCCGGGACAGGGTTTGGGCTTTCTTT	CASSYSRDRVWAFF
TRBD1	-	TRBV6-5	TRBJ2-4	TGTGCCAGCAGCGAGCACAGGGGGCTCGTCATTCAGTACTTC	CASSEHRGLVIQYF
TRBD1	-	TRBV16	TRBJ2-3	TGTGCCAGCAGCCCCCACCGGGGACAGGATAGCACAGATACGCAGTATTTT	CASSPHRGQDSTDTQYF
-	-	TRBV11-2	TRBJ2-1	TGTGCCAGCAGCTTTTTCCGGAATGAGCAGTTCTTC	CASSFFRNEQFF
TRBD1	-	TRBV19	TRBJ1-1	TGTGCCAGTAGTCCTGACAGGGCGGAAGCTTTCTTT	CASSPDRAEAFF
TRBD1	once	TRBV7-9	TRBJ1-1	TGTGCCAGCAGCCCGGACAGGGGGCGCGGCCGGAACGGTGAAGCTTTCTTT	CASSPDRGRGRNGEAFF
-	-	TRBV28	TRBJ2-7	TGTGCCAGCAGTTTGGTGGGGCTCTCCTACGAGCAGTACTTC	CASSLVGLSYEQYF
TRBD1	-	TRBV28	TRBJ1-2	TGTGCCATCCAGGAACAGGGGACTGGCTATGGCTACACCTTC	CAIQEQGTGYGYTF
TRBD2	-	TRBV11-3	TRBJ2-7	TGTGCCAGCAGCGTAAGTAGCGGGGCATCCTACGAGCAGTACTTC	CASSVSSGASYEQYF
-	once	TRBV5-1	TRBJ2-2	TGCGCCAGCAGCGTCAGGGGGGACACCGGGGAGCTGTTTTTT	CASSVRGDTGELFF
-	-	TRBV19	TRBJ1-1	TGTGCCAGTAGGGACGAATTGCACACTGAAGCTTTCTTT	CASRDELHTEAFF
-	-	TRBV6-5	TRBJ2-5	TGTGCCAGCACTCACTCGGTCGGGGAGACCCAGTACTTC	CASTHSVGETQYF
TRBD1	-	TRBV27	TRBJ2-7	TGTGCCAGCAGTAGGGACAGGGGGCGTTACGAGCAGTACTTC	CASSRDRGRYEQYF
-	-	TRBV11-2	TRBJ2-1	TGTGCCAGCAGCCGCCAGGGATCTGGGACCTACAATGAGCAGTTCTTC	CASSRQGSGTYNEQFF
TRBD1	-	TRBV6-6	TRBJ2-1	TGTGCCAGCCTCAAGGGGACAGCCGACGCTGAGCAGTTCTTC	CASLKGTADAEQFF
-	once	TRBV5-1	TRBJ2-1	TGCGCCAGCAGCTTGGGAGGGGCGACTGAGCAGTTCTTC	CASSLGGATEQFF
-	-	TRBV27	TRBJ1-4	TGTGCCAGCAGTGAGGTCGCTAATGAAAAACTGTTTTTT	CASSEVANEKLFF
TRBD2	few	TRBV5-1	TRBJ2-7	TGCGCCAGCAGCACCGGACTAGCGGGAGCAATCTACGAGCAGTACTTC	CASSTGLAGAIYEQYF
TRBD2	-	TRBV19	TRBJ2-7	TGTGCCAGTAGTCCGGGACTAGCGGGGCCTGGCTACGAGCAGTACTTC	CASSPGLAGPGYEQYF
TRBD1	few	TRBV27	TRBJ1-2	TGTGCCAGCAGGATACACCAGACAGGGTGGCCCCTTGGCTACACCTTC	CASRIHQTGWPLGYTF
-	once	TRBV20-1	TRBJ2-5	TGCAGTGCCGGAACCCAGTACTTC	CSAGTQYF
-	few	TRBV6-6	TRBJ1-1	TGTGCCAGCAGCCCCAGGGGTAGGACTGAAGCTTTCTTT	CASSPRGRTEAFF
-	once	TRBV6-4	TRBJ2-3	TGTGCCAGCAGTGAAGGGGCTGACACAGATACGCAGTATTTT	CASSEGADTDTQYF
-	-	TRBV30	TRBJ2-7	TGTGCCTGGAGTTCCGGCGACCGACACGAGCAGTACTTC	CAWSSGDRHEQYF
TRBD1	-	TRBV6-6	TRBJ2-7	TGTGCCAGCAGCCCCGAATGGACAGGGTACTACGAGCAGTACTTC	CASSPEWTGYYEQYF
TRBD1	few	TRBV2	TRBJ2-5	TGTGCCAGCAGGGGACAGGGTGGGGAGACCCAGTACTTC	CASRGQGGETQYF
-	-	TRBV2	TRBJ2-7	TGTGCCAGCAGTGCTGGGGGACTGCCGTACGAGCAGTACTTC	CASSAGGLPYEQYF
-	-	TRBV13	TRBJ2-2	TGTGCCAGCAGCCCACGGTGGGGACACCCAAACACCGGGGAGCTGTTTTTT	CASSPRWGHPNTGELFF
-	-	TRBV12-1	TRBJ2-5	TGTGCCAGCAGCCACGGAGGGACAGGGGGCTGTCGAGAGACCCAGTACTTC	CASSHGGTGGCRETQYF
-	-	TRBV9	TRBJ2-5	TGTGCCAGCAGCGCAGGTCGTGGGGAGACCCAGTACTTC	CASSAGRGETQYF
TRBD1	few	TRBV15	TRBJ1-6	TGTGCCACCAGCAGAGGGACAGGGTACTCACCCCTCCACTTT	CATSRGTGYSPLHF
-	once	TRBV15	TRBJ2-3	TGTGCCACCAGCCATTCGAGCGGAAGCACAGATACGCAGTATTTT	CATSHSSGSTDTQYF
-	-	TRBV6-5	TRBJ2-6	TGTGCCAGCAGTTACTCGAAGGGTGGGAGCAACGTCCTGACTTTC	CASSYSKGGSNVLTF
-	-	TRBV2	TRBJ2-5	TGTGCCAGCAGTGAAATGGAGACCCAGTACTTC	CASSEMETQYF
-	-	TRBV20-1	TRBJ2-1	TGCAGTGCTAGCTCCTACAATGAGCAGTTCTTC	CSASSYNEQFF
-	-	TRBV18	TRBJ2-7	TGTGCCAGCTCACCACCGAGCGCCCAAGGGTACGAGCAGTACTTC	CASSPPSAQGYEQYF
-	-	TRBV4-1	TRBJ2-7	TGCGCCAGCAGCCAAAGTGACAGGGAGGTCTACGAGCAGTACTTC	CASSQSDREVYEQYF
TRBD1	-	TRBV10-3	TRBJ1-1	TGTGCCATCAGAAAAGGACAGGGTCGGATGAACACTGAAGCTTTCTTT	CAIRKGQGRMNTEAFF
TRBD2	-	TRBV5-5	TRBJ2-3	TGTGCCAGCAGCTTGGGACTAGCGGGAAGAAGGGTAGATACGCAGTATTTT	CASSLGLAGRRVDTQYF
-	-	TRBV14	TRBJ2-2	TGTGCCAGCAGCCAAGGGGGGCCCGGGGAGCTGTTTTTT	CASSQGGPGELFF
TRBD1	-	TRBV4-2	TRBJ1-3	TGTGCCAGCAGCCCCCGGACAGGGTTCGATCTTGGGGTTTTTTCTGGAAACACCATATATTTT	CASSPRTGFDLGVFSGNTIYF